This TCR beta chain was recorded in a study of cytomegalovirus exposure and HLA in healthy donors. The overall study: In terms of ancestry, the Caucasian-associated cluster contained 75% to 90% of the roughly 360 genotyped donors. The study's findings and limits: The authors later linked a missense DCLRE1C variant to TCR beta V- and J-gene trimming.

In regard to this clone: What it recognizes is unknown.

Likely unrecorded immune exposures existed in these nominally healthy donors. The CDR3 runs 14 residues. Germline CDR1 reads WNHNN; CDR2 reads SYGVQD (reference sequence). Trimming shortened V by 6 bases and J by 9 bases, and 18 bases separated the two germline ends. Both 60 Vbeta primers and 13 Jbeta primers went into the PCR. TCRdb keeps only in-frame clones here, not all; method: immunoSEQ multiplex PCR. This repertoire includes 150,000 to 200,000 clones. The rearrangement uses TRBV10-1 and TRBJ2-1, with D maybe TRBD1 (6 bases). The source of this sequence is a man aged 30 to 45 in good health and CMV-seronegative. The sample comprised PBMCs. CDR3 nucleotides: TGCGCCAGCAGCCTCTTAACAGGGTTGGGTGAGCAGTTCTTC. Its protein product is CASSLLTGLGEQFF.